One and the same sample provided the 17 T cell receptor beta chains below, sequenced in a study of neoadjuvant nivolumab and ipilimumab in lung cancer. Profiled with immunoSEQ multiplex PCR; TCRdb holds only in-frame clones, not every one. The sample gives approximately 31,000 clones, roughly 90% of which show up once; 2% to 2.5% is in the top ten. The sequencing here drew on peripheral blood, taken after neoadjuvant nivolumab, alone or with ipilimumab, at or shortly before surgery. Receptors were obtained from an adult with non-small cell lung cancer.

The DNA for the CDR3 is TGTGCCAGCAGCCTGTCGACAGGGCAAGAGACCCAGTACTTC. This translates into CASSLSTGQETQYF. V and J are TRBV5-5 and TRBJ2-5, with 7 positions matching TRBD1. CDR1 is SGHKS and CDR2 is YYEKEE in the germline V gene (reference sequence). V shed 4 bases and J 2 bases; nucleotides not matched to a gene: 5. The CDR3 sequence is 14 residues long. The variable domain in full, completed from reference TRBV5-5 and TRBJ2-5, reads DAGVTQSPTHLIKTRGQQVTLRCSPISGHKSVSWYQQVLGQGPQFIFQYYEKEERGRGNFPDRFSARQFPNYSSELNVNALLLGDSALYLCASSLSTGQETQYFGPGTRLLVL.

The chain links TRBV13 to TRBJ2-5; perhaps D is TRBD1 or TRBD2 (5 bases each). CDR1 and CDR2 from the germline V gene are PRHDT and FYEKMQ (reference sequence). V shed 4 bases and J shed 6 bases, with 21 bases lying between them. This CDR3 is built from 16 residues. CDR3 residues: CASSSPSGAGGKTQYF. The CDR3 DNA sequence: TGTGCCAGCAGCTCCCCAAGTGGGGCTGGGGGAAAGACCCAGTACTTC.

The chain employs TRBV15 and TRBJ2-5, with TRBD1 identical over 10 bases. The CDR3 has 16 residues. From germline, CDR1 is LNHNV and CDR2 YYDKDF (reference sequence). Losses at the gene ends were 6 bases for V and 5 bases for J; bases not matched to a gene: 12. CDR3 sequence reads: CATSRTGTGVAETQYF. CDR3 in DNA: TGTGCCACCAGTCGAACCGGGACAGGGGTAGCGGAGACCCAGTACTTC.

V usage is TRBV5-4 and J usage is TRBJ2-7; 7 nucleotides match TRBD1. Trimming at V came to 2 bases and at J to 7 bases, leaving 15 bases not matched to a gene. Germline-derived CDR1 and CDR2 are SGHNT and YYREEE (reference sequence). The CDR3 covers 16 residues. The CDR3 loop is CASSFFWGRGSSEQYF. DNA of the CDR3: TGTGCCAGCAGCTTTTTCTGGGGCAGGGGGAGCAGTGAGCAGTACTTC.

The chain uses TRBV11-2 and TRBJ2-7; D might be TRBD2 (7 bases). The germline V gene has CDR1 SGHAT and CDR2 FQNNGV. Trimming removed 0 bases at V and 3 bases at J, with 15 bases between. CDR3 size: 16 residues. The CDR3: CASSLDPGGRRYEQYF. CDR3 bases: TGTGCCAGCAGCTTAGATCCCGGGGGGCGCCGCTACGAGCAGTACTTC.

This clone came up a few times. The rearrangement links TRBV27 to TRBJ2-1, with TRBD2 identical over 7 bases. Trimming took 4 bases from V and 4 from J; bases not matched to a gene: 7. The germline gives CDR1 MNHEY, CDR2 SMNVEV (reference sequence). The CDR3 is 15 residues long. CDR3 loop: CASSSPGGSYNEQFF. In DNA form, the CDR3 reads TGTGCCAGCAGTTCCCCAGGCGGGAGTTACAATGAGCAGTTCTTC.

In this sample, this clone turned up once. V usage is TRBV14 and J usage is TRBJ1-2, with a possible D match to TRBD1 (6 bases). The germline V gene has CDR1 SGHDN and CDR2 FVKESK. V shed 1 base and J shed 3 bases, with 12 bases lying between them. The CDR3 has 15 residues. The CDR3, as DNA: TGTGCCAGCAGCCAAGGGGGGCGGATCTACTATGGCTACACCTTC. Translated, it gives CASSQGGRIYYGYTF. Complete variable domain (other parts from reference TRBV14 and TRBJ1-2): EAGVTQFPSHSVIEKGQTVTLRCDPISGHDNLYWYRRVMGKEIKFLLHFVKESKQDESGMPNNRFLAERTGGTYSTLKVQPAELEDSGVYFCASSQGGRIYYGYTFGSGTRLTVV.

This chain joins TRBV29-1 and TRBJ2-1; 12 nucleotides align to TRBD1. CDR3 length: 15 amino acids. V was clipped by 6 bases and J by 7 bases; unmatched bases: 10. Germline values: CDR1 SQVTM, CDR2 ANQGSEA. CDR3 in amino acids: CSVTAGTGGFNEQFF. DNA of the CDR3: TGCAGCGTCACGGCGGGGACAGGGGGCTTTAATGAGCAGTTCTTC.

This rearrangement joins TRBV5-4 to TRBJ1-5; D remains unclear. V lost 4 bases and J lost 0, with 11 bases in between. CDR1 and CDR2 (germline): SGHNT, YYREEE (reference sequence). CDR3 length: 15 amino acids. CDR3 in amino acids: CASSLDPISNQPQHF. In DNA form, the CDR3 reads TGTGCCAGCAGCCTCGATCCTATTAGCAATCAGCCCCAGCATTTT.

This sequence joins TRBV13 and TRBJ1-1; no clear D. The CDR3 extends over 13 amino acids. V was pared by 3 bases and J by 6 bases, with 11 bases between. CDR1 is PRHDT and CDR2 is FYEKMQ in the germline V gene (reference sequence). CDR3 bases: TGTGCCAGCAGCTTTTTAGGGAGCGCTGAAGCTTTCTTT. It encodes CASSFLGSAEAFF.

The CDR3 bases are TGTGCCAGCAGCTTCCCCGGCGCTGAAGCTTTCTTT. Encoded protein: CASSFPGAEAFF. The rearrangement uses TRBV7-2 and TRBJ1-1; D ambiguous. Trimming shortened V by 3 bases and J by 6 bases, and 8 bases separated the two germline ends. The CDR3 spans 12 residues. Germline assignment: CDR1 SGHTA and CDR2 FQGNSA.

The chain combines TRBV19 with TRBJ1-3, with D possibly matching TRBD1 (5 bases). Germline-derived CDR1 and CDR2 are LNHDA and SQIVND (reference sequence). The V end lost 4 bases, the J end lost 1 base, and 14 bases lay between the germline ends. The CDR3 runs 16 residues. CDR3: CASSTNLQVSGNTIYF. CDR3 DNA: TGTGCCAGTAGTACGAACCTACAGGTTTCTGGAAACACCATATATTTT.

The sample holds one count of this clone. V is TRBV2 and J is TRBJ2-7, with 7 bases fitting TRBD1. This CDR3 is built from 13 residues. CDR1 and CDR2 (germline): SNHLY, FYNNEI. V lost 8 bases and J lost 3; bases outside the gene matches: 7. The CDR3 DNA follows: TGTGCCAGCTCATACAGGGGAGACTACGAGCAGTACTTC. Its protein is CASSYRGDYEQYF.

The chain couples TRBV6-5 to TRBJ2-1, with TRBD2 matching over 7 bases. V lost 0 bases, J lost 7 bases, and 6 bases stayed unmatched. The germline gives CDR1 MNHEY, CDR2 SVGAGI. The CDR3 loop spans 15 amino acids. The CDR3 nucleotides read TGTGCCAGCAGTTACTCTCAAAGCGGGATGAATGAGCAGTTCTTC. This encodes CASSYSQSGMNEQFF.

This clone turned up a few times. The rearrangement links TRBV7-2 to TRBJ1-5, with D possibly matching TRBD1 (5 bases). Trimming shortened V by 0 bases and J by 2 bases, and 8 bases separated the two germline ends. This CDR3 has 15 amino acids. The germline gives CDR1 SGHTA, CDR2 FQGNSA. CDR3 nucleotides: TGTGCCAGCAGCTTAGCGGGGGGAGGCAATCAGCCCCAGCATTTT. It is translated as CASSLAGGGNQPQHF.

This chain connects TRBV5-1 to TRBJ2-1, with 8 bases fitting TRBD2. There are 18 residues in the CDR3. Germline lookup yields CDR1 SGHRS and CDR2 YFSETQ. V lost 0 bases, J lost 2 bases, and 10 bases stayed unmatched. The CDR3, as DNA: TGCGCCAGCAGCTTGGCCTCATCGGGAGGGAGGGCCTACAATGAGCAGTTCTTC. Protein product: CASSLASSGGRAYNEQFF.

The V call is TRBV2, the J call TRBJ2-7; 7 positions match TRBD1. V was pared by 5 bases and J by 2 bases, with 9 bases of the junction left unmatched. Germline V lookup: CDR1 SNHLY, CDR2 FYNNEI. The CDR3 has 15 amino acids. The CDR3 DNA follows: TGTGCCAGCAGTTTACCGGGACAGAAAGCCTACGAGCAGTACTTC. Translation: CASSLPGQKAYEQYF.